The 10 T cell receptor beta chains below all came from one sample that was sequenced in a study of cytomegalovirus exposure and HLA in healthy donors (dated by TCRdb to 2016 to 2017). Libraries were built with the immunoSEQ multiplex PCR assay. For the multiplex PCR, a mixture combining 60 forward primers for TCR Vbeta segments and 13 reverse primers for TCR Jbeta segments was used. Imported from immuneACCESS, the table was reduced by TCRdb to in-frame sequences with V and J called. These copies leave out some clones; in studies compared against another copy, an unresolved V gene accounts for under half, and the cause of the remainder is not known. Across this sample there are tens of thousands of clones, with approximately 71% seen only once. Roughly 7.2% of the sample is in the top ten clones. Material: PBMCs. These receptors all stem from a woman between 40 and 55 years old in good health and CMV-seronegative.

In its sample, this clone was seen a few times. The chain links TRBV27 to TRBJ2-3, with D unclear. CDR1 and CDR2 from the germline V gene are MNHEY and SMNVEV (reference sequence). The CDR3 runs 13 residues. V gave up 1 base and J gave up 4 bases, with 6 bases separating them. The CDR3 DNA is TGTGCCAGCAGTTTATATTTCGCAGATACGCAGTATTTT. Its protein is CASSLYFADTQYF.

There are a few counts of this clone. The gene calls are TRBV6-5 and TRBJ2-7; 9 bases line up with TRBD1. The CDR3 has 15 amino acids. V shed 0 bases, J shed 2 bases, and the junction held 2 bases outside the gene matches. Germline CDR1 is MNHEY and CDR2 is SVGAGI. The CDR3 DNA reads as TGTGCCAGCAGTTACTCGGGACAGGGAACCTACGAGCAGTACTTC. Its translation: CASSYSGQGTYEQYF.

The chain combines TRBV30 with TRBJ2-7; TRBD2 aligns across 12 bases. CDR3 size: 15 residues. V shed 2 bases and J 7 bases; nucleotides not matched to a gene: 9. Germline CDR1 and CDR2: GTSNPN and SVGIG (reference sequence). CDR3 residues: CAWSSPGLAGHEQYF. CDR3 nucleotides: TGTGCCTGGAGTTCGCCGGGACTAGCGGGCCATGAGCAGTACTTC. Complete variable domain (other parts from reference TRBV30 and TRBJ2-7): SQTIHQWPATLVQPVGSPLSLECTVEGTSNPNLYWYRQAAGRGLQLLFYSVGIGQISSEVPQNLSASRPQDRQFILSSKKLLLSDSGFYLCAWSSPGLAGHEQYFGPGTRLTVT.

CDR3 coding DNA: TGTGCCAGCAGTCTCCGGGACTATGGCTACACCTTC. Protein: CASSLRDYGYTF. The gene calls are TRBV5-8 and TRBJ1-2; D is uncertain. The CDR3 extends over 12 amino acids. CDR1 is SGHTS, CDR2 YDEGEE, per germline. Between the trimmed V and J ends, which lost 5 bases and 3 bases, there was a span of 8 bases.

The rearrangement joins TRBV5-1 to TRBJ1-2; tentatively, D is TRBD1 (6 bases). This CDR3 has 14 amino acids. Germline V gene lookup returns CDR1 SGHRS and CDR2 YFSETQ. The germline V and J ends were trimmed by 0 bases and 3 bases, with 9 bases remaining between them. The CDR3 loop reads CASSLGGQDYGYTF. DNA of the CDR3: TGCGCCAGCAGCTTGGGGGGGCAGGACTATGGCTACACCTTC.

The chain links TRBV2 to TRBJ1-3; D call uncertain. Trimming stripped 6 bases from V and 1 base from J, with 10 bases between. The CDR3 runs 14 residues. CDR1 SNHLY and CDR2 FYNNEI come from the germline V gene. Here the CDR3 DNA reads TGTGCCAGCAGGGGAGATCGATCTGGAAACACCATATATTTT. Its translation is CASRGDRSGNTIYF.

The chain is built from TRBV5-6 and TRBJ1-1; D not certain. Germline loops: CDR1 SGHDT, CDR2 YYEEEE. With 2 bases removed from V and 0 bases from J, the gap between germline ends came to 14 bases. This CDR3 region has 16 residues. CDR3 DNA sequence: TGTGCCAGCAGCTTTGGGCCAGTATCAATGAACACTGAAGCTTTCTTT. It encodes CASSFGPVSMNTEAFF.

This clone appeared a few times. The V call is TRBV18, the J call TRBJ2-1; 9 nucleotides agree with TRBD1. Trimming took 6 bases from V and 4 from J; bases not matched to a gene: 7. This CDR3 has 15 amino acids. Per the germline V gene, CDR1 is KGHSH and CDR2 is LQKENI. This CDR3 is CASSPGTGYYNEQFF. CDR3 sequence (DNA): TGTGCCAGCTCTCCCGGGACAGGGTATTACAATGAGCAGTTCTTC.

Note on this clone: One junction end does not reproduce the germline sequence, and a read error may be involved. This chain joins TRBV18 and TRBJ2-7; D unclear. The germline V gene has CDR1 KGHSH and CDR2 LQKENI. This CDR3 spans 12 amino acids. CDR3 DNA sequence: TGTGCCAGCTCATCGATGATATACGGGCAGTACTTC. Translating gives CASSSMIYGQYF.

This chain uses TRBV7-9 with TRBJ1-1; D uncertain. Deletions cut 8 bases from V and 4 bases from J, with 14 bases between. The CDR3 runs to 13 residues. CDR1 is SEHNR and CDR2 is FQNEAQ in the germline V gene (reference sequence). The CDR3 region has the DNA TGTGCCAGCGGCCCTCTTTTAAGCACTGAAGCTTTCTTT. It translates to CASGPLLSTEAFF.